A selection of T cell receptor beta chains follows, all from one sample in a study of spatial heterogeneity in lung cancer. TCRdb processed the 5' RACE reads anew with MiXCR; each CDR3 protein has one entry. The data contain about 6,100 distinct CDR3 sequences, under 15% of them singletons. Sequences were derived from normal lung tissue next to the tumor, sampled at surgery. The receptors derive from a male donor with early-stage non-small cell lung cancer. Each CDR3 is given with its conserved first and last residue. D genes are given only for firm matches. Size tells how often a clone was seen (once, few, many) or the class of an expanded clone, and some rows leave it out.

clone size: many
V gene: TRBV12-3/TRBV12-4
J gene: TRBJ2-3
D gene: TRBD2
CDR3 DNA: TGTGCCAGCAGTTTATCCGCGGGAGCAGATACGCAGTATTTT
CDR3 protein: CASSLSAGADTQYF

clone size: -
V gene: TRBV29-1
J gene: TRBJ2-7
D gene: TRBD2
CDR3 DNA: TGCAGCGTTATAATAGCGGGAATTTACGAGCAGTACTTC
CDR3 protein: CSVIIAGIYEQYF

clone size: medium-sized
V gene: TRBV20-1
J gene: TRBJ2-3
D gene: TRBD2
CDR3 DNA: TGCACCCCGGGGGTACTAGCGGGAGGCACAGATACGCAGTATTTT
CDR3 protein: CTPGVLAGGTDTQYF

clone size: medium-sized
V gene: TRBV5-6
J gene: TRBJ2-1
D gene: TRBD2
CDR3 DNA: TGTGCCAGCAGCTTTTCCTCGAGCGGGATTGAGCAGTTCTTC
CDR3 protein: CASSFSSSGIEQFF

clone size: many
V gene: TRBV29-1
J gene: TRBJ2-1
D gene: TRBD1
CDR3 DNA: TGCAGCGCAGACCGGGACAGGGGCGACAATGAGCAGTTCTTC
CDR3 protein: CSADRDRGDNEQFF

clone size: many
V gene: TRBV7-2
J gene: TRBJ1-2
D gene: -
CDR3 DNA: TGTGCCAGCAGCTTAGTAGGGAAATATGGCTACACCTTC
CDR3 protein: CASSLVGKYGYTF

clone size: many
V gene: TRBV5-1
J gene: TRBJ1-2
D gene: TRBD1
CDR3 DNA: TGCGCCAGCAGCTTGGGACAGGGGTTTGTCTATGGCTACACCTTC
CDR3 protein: CASSLGQGFVYGYTF

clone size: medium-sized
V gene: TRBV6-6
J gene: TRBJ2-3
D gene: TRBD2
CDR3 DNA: TGTGCCAGCAGTTACTCTGGGTCCGGGACTAGCGGGAGTCTCCTTCCAGATACGCAGTATTTT
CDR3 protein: CASSYSGSGTSGSLLPDTQYF

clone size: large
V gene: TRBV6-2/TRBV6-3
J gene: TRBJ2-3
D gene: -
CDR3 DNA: TGTGCCAGCAGACCAACTAGTTATTCAGATACGCAGTATTTT
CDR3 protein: CASRPTSYSDTQYF

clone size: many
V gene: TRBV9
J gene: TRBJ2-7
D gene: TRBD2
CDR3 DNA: TGTGCCAGCAGCCTACGAGCTAGCGGCTTCTCCTACGAGCAGTACTTC
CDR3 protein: CASSLRASGFSYEQYF

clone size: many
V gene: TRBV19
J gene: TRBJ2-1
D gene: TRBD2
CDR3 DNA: TGTGCCAGTAGTACTACCGGGACTAGCGGGAGGTTCTCTAATGAGCAGTTCTTC
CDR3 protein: CASSTTGTSGRFSNEQFF

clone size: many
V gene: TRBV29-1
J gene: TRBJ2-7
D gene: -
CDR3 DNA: TGCAGCGTTGATCTTGGGAGTGGTTACGAGCAGTACTTC
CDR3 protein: CSVDLGSGYEQYF

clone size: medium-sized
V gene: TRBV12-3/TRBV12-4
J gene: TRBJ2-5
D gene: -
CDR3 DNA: TGTGCCAGCAGTGGGCCATTAACAGGGCCCCAAGAGACCCAGTACTTC
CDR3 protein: CASSGPLTGPQETQYF

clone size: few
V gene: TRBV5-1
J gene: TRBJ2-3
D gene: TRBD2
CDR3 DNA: TGCGCCAGCAGCTTGGGTCCGCTAGCGGGGGCCACAGATACGCAGTATTTT
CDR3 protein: CASSLGPLAGATDTQYF

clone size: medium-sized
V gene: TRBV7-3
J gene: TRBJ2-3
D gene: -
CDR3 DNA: TGTGCCAGCAGCCTAAAGATCACAGATACGCAGTATTTT
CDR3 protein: CASSLKITDTQYF

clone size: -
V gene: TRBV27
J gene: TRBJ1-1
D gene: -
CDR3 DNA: TGTGCCAGCAGTATGGGCCCGAACACTGAAGCTTTCTTT
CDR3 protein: CASSMGPNTEAFF

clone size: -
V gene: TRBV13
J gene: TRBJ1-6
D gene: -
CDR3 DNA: TGTGCCAGCAGCCGAAGCAATTCACCCCTCCACTTT
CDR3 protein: CASSRSNSPLHF

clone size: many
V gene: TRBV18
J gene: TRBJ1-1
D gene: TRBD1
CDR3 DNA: TGTGCCAGCTCGGCCAACAGGGGCGTCGCCACTGAAGCTTTCTTT
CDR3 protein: CASSANRGVATEAFF

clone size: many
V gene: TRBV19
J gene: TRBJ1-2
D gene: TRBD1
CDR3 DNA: TGTGCCAGTAGTTCTCAAGGGACAGGGTCCCTAGGGTATGGCTACACCTTC
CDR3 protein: CASSSQGTGSLGYGYTF

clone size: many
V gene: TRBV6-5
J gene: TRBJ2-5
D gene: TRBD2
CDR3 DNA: TGTGCCAGCGGGACAACGGGACTAGCGGGGGCAGAGACCCAGTACTTC
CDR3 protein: CASGTTGLAGAETQYF

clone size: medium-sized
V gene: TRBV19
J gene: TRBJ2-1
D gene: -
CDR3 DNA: TGTGCCAGTAGTAGAACAGGCAGCTCCTACAATGAGCAGTTCTTC
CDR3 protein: CASSRTGSSYNEQFF

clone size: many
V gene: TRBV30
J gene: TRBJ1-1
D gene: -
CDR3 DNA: TGTGGTTTGGGGGGGACTATGAACACTGAAGCTTTCTTT
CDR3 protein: CGLGGTMNTEAFF

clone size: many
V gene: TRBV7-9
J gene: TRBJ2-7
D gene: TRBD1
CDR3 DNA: TGTGCCAGCAGCGCCGGACAGGGCAGTTCGCGCGAGCAGTACTTC
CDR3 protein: CASSAGQGSSREQYF

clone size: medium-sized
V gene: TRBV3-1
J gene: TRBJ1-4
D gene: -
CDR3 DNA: TGTGCCAGCAGCCAAGGGAGCGCAGGGGAGGTAAAACTGTTTTTT
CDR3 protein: CASSQGSAGEVKLFF

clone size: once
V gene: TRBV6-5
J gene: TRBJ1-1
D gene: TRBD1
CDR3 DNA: TGTGCCAGCAGTTTCCAATGGACAGGCGCGAACACTGAAGCTTTCTTT
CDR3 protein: CASSFQWTGANTEAFF

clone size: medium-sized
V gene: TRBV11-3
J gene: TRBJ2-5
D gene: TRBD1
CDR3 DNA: TGTGCCAGCAGCTCCACAGGGGGCTCGACACAAGAGACCCAGTACTTC
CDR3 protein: CASSSTGGSTQETQYF

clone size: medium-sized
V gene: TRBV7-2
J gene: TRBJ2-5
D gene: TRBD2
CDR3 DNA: TGTGCCAGCAGCTCAGAGACGGCTAGCGGGAGATGGGCGATTCCCCCGGCCCAGTACTTC
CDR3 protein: CASSSETASGRWAIPPAQYF